Listed below are T cell receptor beta chains from one sample, sequenced in a study of cytomegalovirus exposure and HLA in healthy donors. Assay used: immunoSEQ multiplex PCR; TCRdb lists only in-frame clones, some missing. The sample holds fewer than 250,000 clones; approximately 81% are singletons and the top ten take roughly 3.1%. The sequencing input was PBMCs. All receptors come from a man younger than 45 in good health and CMV-seronegative. The CDR3 runs from the conserved cysteine through the conserved F or W. Fields, in order: J gene, D gene, clone size, V gene, CDR3 DNA, CDR3 protein. The D gene is left open where the match is weak. Size is omitted from some rows. Given values are once, few, many or a class for expanded clones.

TRBJ1-5,TRBD1,NA,TRBV15,TGTGTCACCAGCAGGGAACAGGGGGCTGGGTATCAGCCCCAGCATTTT,CVTSREQGAGYQPQHF
TRBJ1-3,NA,NA,TRBV10-2,TGCGCCAGCAGTGTAGGGGAGGCTGGAAACACCATATATTTT,CASSVGEAGNTIYF
TRBJ1-2,NA,few,TRBV6-5,TGTGCCAGCAGTTACTCGACCAGGATTAACTATGGCTACACCTTC,CASSYSTRINYGYTF
TRBJ1-1,NA,few,TRBV9,TGTGCCAGCAGCGTAGCACAGAACACTGAAGCTTTCTTT,CASSVAQNTEAFF
TRBJ2-7,NA,once,TRBV5-1,TGCGCCAGCAGCCGAACAGGAACCTACGAGCAGTACTTC,CASSRTGTYEQYF
TRBJ2-7,NA,NA,TRBV4-3,TGCGCCAGCAGCCAAGAAGGGGTTGGGGGGGGCTTCTACGAGCAGTACTTC,CASSQEGVGGGFYEQYF
TRBJ1-5,NA,NA,TRBV5-6,TGTGCCAGCAGCCTAGGCGGGGGTTTTCAGCATTTT,CASSLGGGFQHF
TRBJ2-4,TRBD1,few,TRBV27,TGTGCCAGCAGTTTGCGGACAGGGGCCCCAAGGAACATTCAGTACTTC,CASSLRTGAPRNIQYF
TRBJ1-1,TRBD1,NA,TRBV4-2,TGTGCCAGCAGCTCCCACAGGGGGTCCGGCACTGAAGCTTTCTTT,CASSSHRGSGTEAFF
TRBJ2-1,TRBD2,NA,TRBV27,TGTGCCAGCACCCTAGCGGGGGGGAACAATGAGCAGTTCTTC,CASTLAGGNNEQFF
TRBJ2-7,NA,NA,TRBV5-6,TGTGCCAGCAGCTTGGCCCCCCTACGGGAGCAGTACTTC,CASSLAPLREQYF
TRBJ2-1,TRBD1,once,TRBV6-1,TGTGCCAGCACCAGGGGGCGTTGGTCCTACAATGAGCAGTTCTTC,CASTRGRWSYNEQFF
TRBJ1-2,TRBD1,few,TRBV5-4,TGTGCCAGCAGCTTGGACAGGGGGACGTATGGCTACACCTTC,CASSLDRGTYGYTF
TRBJ1-4,TRBD1,NA,TRBV28,TGTGCCAGCAGGGGGGTGGACAGGGGGGTTCAAGATGAAAAACTGTTTTTT,CASRGVDRGVQDEKLFF
TRBJ1-2,TRBD1,once,TRBV4-1,TGCGCCAGCAGCCAAGAAGGGTCAGGGGGTGGATACTATGGCTACACCTTC,CASSQEGSGGGYYGYTF
TRBJ1-1,TRBD1,once,TRBV7-2,TGTGCCAGCAGCCACCGGACAGGGCTGGCCACTGAAGCTTTCTTT,CASSHRTGLATEAFF
TRBJ2-7,NA,NA,TRBV29-1,TGCAGCGCCTTAAATAGATACGAGCAGTACTTC,CSALNRYEQYF
TRBJ1-1,TRBD1,NA,TRBV5-5,TGTGCCAGCAGCTTACTGGACAGGTGGGGCACTGAAGCTTTCTTT,CASSLLDRWGTEAFF